This TCR beta chain came from a study of vaccination effects on CD4 cells after COVID-19. Study summary: Participants each got two BNT162b2 or mRNA-1273 vaccine doses.

TCRdb's table, derived via immunoSEQ multiplex PCR, lists solely in-frame clones and lacks some. The sample has around 68,000 clones, about four fifths seen once. Note on this clone: Its specificity is unknown.

With the ViraFEST assay, the study expanded antigen-specific CD4+ T cells using viral peptide pools, then sequenced them. The culture ran for 10 days before CD4+ T cells were isolated. People in the vaccine group had not been infected with SARS-CoV-2 before, and their nucleocapsid antibodies were negative. Peptides at 10 ug/ml and IL-2 at about 9.2 IU/ml were added to two million PBMC per well. Germline CDR1 reads MNHEY; CDR2 reads SMNVEV (reference sequence). Trimming removed 5 bases at V and 2 bases at J, with 17 bases between. This CDR3 contains 16 residues. This TCR was recovered from a human donor who received a COVID-19 vaccine. The chain is built from TRBV27 and TRBJ2-3, with D maybe TRBD2 (5 bases). The material sequenced was CD4+ T cells from PBMCs cultured with SARS-CoV-2 spike peptides, taken before COVID-19 vaccination. The CDR3 coding sequence is TGTGCCAGCAGTACGGGATGGACGGGCTACACAGATACGCAGTATTTT. Translated, it gives CASSTGWTGYTDTQYF.